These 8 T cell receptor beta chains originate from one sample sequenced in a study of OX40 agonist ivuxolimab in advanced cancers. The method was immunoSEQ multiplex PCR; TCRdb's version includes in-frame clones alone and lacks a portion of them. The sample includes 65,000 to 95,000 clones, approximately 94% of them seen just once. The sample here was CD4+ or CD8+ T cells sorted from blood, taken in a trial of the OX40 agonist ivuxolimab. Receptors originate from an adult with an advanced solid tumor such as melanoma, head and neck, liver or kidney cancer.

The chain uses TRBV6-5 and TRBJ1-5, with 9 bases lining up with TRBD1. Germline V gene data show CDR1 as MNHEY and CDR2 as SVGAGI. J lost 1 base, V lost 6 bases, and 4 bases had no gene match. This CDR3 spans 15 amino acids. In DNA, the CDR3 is TGTGCCAGCAGGGACAGGGGCTGGAGCAATCAGCCCCAGCATTTT. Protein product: CASRDRGWSNQPQHF.

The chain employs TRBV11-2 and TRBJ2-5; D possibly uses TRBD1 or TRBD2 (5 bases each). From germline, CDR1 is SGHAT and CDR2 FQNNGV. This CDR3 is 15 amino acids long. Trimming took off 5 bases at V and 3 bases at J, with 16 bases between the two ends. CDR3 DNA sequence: TGTGCCAGCAGCCGCGGTGGGGGTATCGAAGAGACCCAGTACTTC. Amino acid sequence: CASSRGGGIEETQYF. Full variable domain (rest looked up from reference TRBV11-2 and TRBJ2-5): EAGVAQSPRYKIIEKRQSVAFWCNPISGHATLYWYQQILGQGPKLLIQFQNNGVVDDSQLPKDRFSAERLKGVDSTLKIQPAKLEDSAVYLCASSRGGGIEETQYFGPGTRLLVL.

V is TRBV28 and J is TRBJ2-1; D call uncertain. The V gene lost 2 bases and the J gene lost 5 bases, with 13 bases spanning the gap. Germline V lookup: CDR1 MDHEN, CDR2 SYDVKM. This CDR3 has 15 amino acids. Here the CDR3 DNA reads TGTGCCAGCAGTTTAGGATCGGCAGACAACAATGAGCAGTTCTTC. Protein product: CASSLGSADNNEQFF. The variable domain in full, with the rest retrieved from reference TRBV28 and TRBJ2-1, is DVKVTQSSRYLVKRTGEKVFLECVQDMDHENMFWYRQDPGLGLRLIYFSYDVKMKEKGDIPEGYSVSREKKERFSLILESASTNQTSMYLCASSLGSADNNEQFFGPGTRLTVL.

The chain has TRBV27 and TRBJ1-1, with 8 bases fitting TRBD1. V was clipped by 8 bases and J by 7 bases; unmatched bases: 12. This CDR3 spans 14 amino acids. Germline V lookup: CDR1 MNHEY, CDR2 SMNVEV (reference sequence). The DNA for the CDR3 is TGTGCCAGCCGGAGGGAGACAGGGGCACTTGAAGCTTTCTTT. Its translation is CASRRETGALEAFF.

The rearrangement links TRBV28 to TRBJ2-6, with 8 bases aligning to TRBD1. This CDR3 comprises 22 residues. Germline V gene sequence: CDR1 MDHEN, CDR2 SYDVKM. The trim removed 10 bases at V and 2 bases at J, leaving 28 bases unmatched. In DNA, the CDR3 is TGTGCCACCGGTGGGGCAGGGGGCGTCTCTCCGTCGTCGGTGACTGGGGCCAACGTCCTGACTTTC. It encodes CATGGAGGVSPSSVTGANVLTF.

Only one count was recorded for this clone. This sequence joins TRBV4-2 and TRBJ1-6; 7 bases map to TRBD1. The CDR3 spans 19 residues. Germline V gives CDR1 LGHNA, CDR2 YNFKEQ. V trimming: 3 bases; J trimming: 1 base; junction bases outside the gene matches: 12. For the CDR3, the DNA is TGTGCCAGCAGCCAGACGCCGGCACAGGGGTTGTCCTATAATTCACCCCTCCACTTT. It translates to CASSQTPAQGLSYNSPLHF.

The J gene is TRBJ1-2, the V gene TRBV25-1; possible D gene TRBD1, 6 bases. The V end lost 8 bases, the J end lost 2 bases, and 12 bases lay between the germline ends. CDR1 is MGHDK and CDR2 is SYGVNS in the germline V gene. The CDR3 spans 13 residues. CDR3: CASGPGENYGYTF. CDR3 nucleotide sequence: TGTGCCAGCGGCCCAGGGGAAAACTATGGCTACACCTTC.

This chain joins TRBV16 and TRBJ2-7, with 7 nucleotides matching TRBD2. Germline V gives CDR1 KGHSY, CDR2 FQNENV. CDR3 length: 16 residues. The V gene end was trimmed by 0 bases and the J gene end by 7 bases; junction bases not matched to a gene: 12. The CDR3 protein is CASSQSGAGLSIEQYF. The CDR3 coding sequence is TGTGCCAGCAGCCAATCTGGAGCGGGGTTGAGTATAGAGCAGTACTTC.